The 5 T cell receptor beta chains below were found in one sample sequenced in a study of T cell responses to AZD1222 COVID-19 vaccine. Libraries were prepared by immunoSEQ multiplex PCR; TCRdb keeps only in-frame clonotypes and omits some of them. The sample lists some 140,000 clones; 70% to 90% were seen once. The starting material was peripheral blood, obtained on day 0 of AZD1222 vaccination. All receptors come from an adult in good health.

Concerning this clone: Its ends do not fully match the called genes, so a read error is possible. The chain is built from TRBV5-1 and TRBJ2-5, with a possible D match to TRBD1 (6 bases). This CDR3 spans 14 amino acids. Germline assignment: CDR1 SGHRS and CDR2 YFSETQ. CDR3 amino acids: CAGSLQGFQETQYF. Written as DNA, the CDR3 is TGCGCCGGCAGCTTGCAGGGGTTTCAAGAGACCCAGTACTTC. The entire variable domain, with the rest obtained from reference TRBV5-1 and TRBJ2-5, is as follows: KAGVTQTPRYLIKTRGQQVTLSCSPISGHRSVSWYQQTPGQGLQFLFEYFSETQRNKGNFPGRFSGRQFSNSRSEMNVSTLELGDSALYLCAGSLQGFQETQYFGPGTRLLVL.

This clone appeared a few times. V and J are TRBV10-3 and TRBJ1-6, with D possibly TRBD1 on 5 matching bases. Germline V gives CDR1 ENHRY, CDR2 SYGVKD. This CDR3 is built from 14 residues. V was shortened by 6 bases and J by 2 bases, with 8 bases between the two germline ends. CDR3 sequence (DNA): TGTGCCATCAGGGACACACCCTATAATTCACCCCTCCACTTT. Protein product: CAIRDTPYNSPLHF.

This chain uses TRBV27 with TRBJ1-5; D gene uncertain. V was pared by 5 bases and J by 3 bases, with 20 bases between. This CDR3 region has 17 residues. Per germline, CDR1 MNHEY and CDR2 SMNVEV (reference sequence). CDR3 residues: CASSTLPGGGNNQPQHF. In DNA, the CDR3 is TGTGCCAGCAGTACCCTCCCGGGAGGAGGGAACAATCAGCCCCAGCATTTT.

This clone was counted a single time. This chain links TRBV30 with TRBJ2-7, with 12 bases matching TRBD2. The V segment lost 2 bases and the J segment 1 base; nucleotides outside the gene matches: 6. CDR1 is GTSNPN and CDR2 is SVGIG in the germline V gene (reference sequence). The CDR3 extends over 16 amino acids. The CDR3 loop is CAWSPPGLAGSYEQYF. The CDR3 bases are TGTGCCTGGAGTCCCCCCGGACTAGCGGGGTCCTACGAGCAGTACTTC.

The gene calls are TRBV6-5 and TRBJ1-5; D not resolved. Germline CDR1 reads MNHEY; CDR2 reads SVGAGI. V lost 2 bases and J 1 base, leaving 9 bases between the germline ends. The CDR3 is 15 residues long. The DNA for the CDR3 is TGTGCCAGCAGTTACGGGAGTGGGAGCAATCAGCCCCAGCATTTT. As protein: CASSYGSGSNQPQHF.